Listed here are 22 T cell receptor beta chains from one sample, sequenced in a study of Ad26.COV2.S vaccination and SARS-CoV-2 variants. The treatment here: roughly 18 received Ad26.COV2.S at low or high dose, single or two shots; about 5 received placebo; per-sample allocation not given. The samples date from day 63 after the first vaccine or placebo injection. Some clones are missing from TCRdb's copy, which holds only in-frame ones; the method was immunoSEQ multiplex PCR. The sample has nearly 400,000 clones; around nine tenths are singletons. The sample was peripheral blood, taken in a trial of Ad26.COV2.S vaccine versus placebo. The source is a person aged 18-65 years who received the Ad26.COV2.S COVID-19 vaccine or a placebo.

This clone was seen a handful of times. V is TRBV20-1 and J is TRBJ2-7, with TRBD2 matching over 10 bases. Looked up from germline, CDR1 is DFQATT and CDR2 is SNEGSKA (reference sequence). V lost 3 bases and J lost 0; bases outside the gene matches: 5. This CDR3 region has 15 residues. CDR3 residues: CSASPLAGDSYEQYF. CDR3 bases: TGCAGTGCTAGTCCCCTAGCGGGGGACTCCTACGAGCAGTACTTC.

The chain links TRBV5-1 to TRBJ1-4; D not resolved. Germline loops: CDR1 SGHRS, CDR2 YFSETQ. CDR3 size: 15 residues. Trimming left V 1 base short and J 8 bases short, with 15 bases between. The CDR3 DNA sequence: TGCGCCAGCAGCTTGAGGCTGGGTCTGGGCGAAAAACTGTTTTTT. This sequence encodes CASSLRLGLGEKLFF.

The gene calls are TRBV30 and TRBJ1-2; D call uncertain. The CDR3 length is 13 residues. Germline V gives CDR1 GTSNPN, CDR2 SVGIG (reference sequence). V lost 2 bases and J 7 bases, leaving 14 bases between the germline ends. The CDR3 region is CAWSKVIWSGYTF. Here the CDR3 DNA reads TGTGCCTGGAGTAAAGTAATCTGGAGTGGCTACACCTTC. Full variable domain (missing parts from reference TRBV30 and TRBJ1-2): SQTIHQWPATLVQPVGSPLSLECTVEGTSNPNLYWYRQAAGRGLQLLFYSVGIGQISSEVPQNLSASRPQDRQFILSSKKLLLSDSGFYLCAWSKVIWSGYTFGSGTRLTVV.

The genes are TRBV28 and TRBJ1-4, with 7 bases identical to TRBD1. Losses at the gene ends were 5 bases for V and 8 bases for J; bases not matched to a gene: 14. The germline gives CDR1 MDHEN, CDR2 SYDVKM. CDR3 length: 16 residues. The CDR3 protein is CASSDPPAGGWEKLFF. For the CDR3, the DNA is TGTGCCAGCAGTGACCCCCCCGCAGGGGGGTGGGAAAAACTGTTTTTT.

This rearrangement joins TRBV19 to TRBJ2-7, with TRBD2 matching 7 bases. CDR1 is LNHDA and CDR2 is SQIVND in the germline V gene (reference sequence). CDR3 length equals 14 residues. V was clipped by 5 bases and J by 1 base; unmatched bases: 5. This CDR3 is CASSVGRDSYEQYF. The CDR3 nucleotides read TGTGCCAGTAGTGTGGGGAGGGATTCCTACGAGCAGTACTTC.

The chain has TRBV21-1 and TRBJ1-1. TRBV21-1 is annotated as a pseudogene. The length of the CDR3 is 12 residues. CDR3 in amino acids: CASRGGADEAFF. The DNA of the CDR3 is TGTGCCAGCAGGGGGGGAGCGGATGAAGCTTTCTTT.

The gene calls are TRBV14 and TRBJ2-3; 9 bases map to TRBD2. From germline, CDR1 is SGHDN and CDR2 FVKESK. V was pared by 4 bases and J by 6 bases, with 8 bases of the junction left unmatched. The CDR3 extends over 15 amino acids. The DNA of the CDR3 is TGTGCCAGCAGCCCTTTAGCGGGAGATGGTGATACGCAGTATTTT. This encodes CASSPLAGDGDTQYF.

The sample holds one count of this clone. The chain links TRBV13 to TRBJ2-3; D possibly corresponds to TRBD1 (6 bases). The CDR3 is 16 residues long. The V gene's germline CDR1 is PRHDT and CDR2 FYEKMQ (reference sequence). Between the trimmed V and J ends, which lost 6 bases and 0 bases, there was a span of 16 bases. This chain's CDR3 is CASSSRGQMSTDTQYF. The DNA for the CDR3 is TGTGCCAGCAGTTCACGCGGACAGATGAGCACAGATACGCAGTATTTT.

The chain uses TRBV5-1 and TRBJ1-4; D may be TRBD1 (5 bases). This CDR3 region has 15 residues. Trimming shortened V by 0 bases and J by 8 bases, and 14 bases separated the two germline ends. Germline assignment: CDR1 SGHRS and CDR2 YFSETQ. This CDR3 reads CASSLDWDEDEKLFF. CDR3 coding DNA: TGCGCCAGCAGCTTGGATTGGGACGAAGACGAAAAACTGTTTTTT.

The gene calls are TRBV19 and TRBJ2-5; D gene ambiguous. The CDR3 loop spans 12 amino acids. V was trimmed by 6 bases and J by 1 base, leaving 6 bases between them. Germline values: CDR1 LNHDA, CDR2 SQIVND (reference sequence). CDR3: CASRGSQETQYF. DNA for the CDR3: TGTGCCAGTAGGGGCAGCCAAGAGACCCAGTACTTC.

The chain joins TRBV10-3 to TRBJ2-7; D ambiguous. Germline loops: CDR1 ENHRY, CDR2 SYGVKD. The V end was cut by 6 bases, the J end by 3 bases, with 12 bases between. The CDR3 extends over 13 amino acids. CDR3 bases: TGTGCCATCAGCCCCGGACCCCTCTACGAGCAGTACTTC. Residues: CAISPGPLYEQYF.

This clone was seen a single time. The chain joins TRBV7-2 to TRBJ2-2, with 8 bases aligning to TRBD2. The germline CDR1 and CDR2 sequences are SGHTA and FQGNSA. Trimming cost V 1 base and J 7 bases; bases outside gene matches: 5. There are 15 residues in the CDR3. The CDR3 is CASSLDSGRIGELFF. CDR3 sequence (DNA): TGTGCCAGCAGCTTAGACAGCGGGAGAATCGGGGAGCTGTTTTTT.

The DNA of the CDR3 is TGTGCCAACGATAAGTGGGGGGTTACGCAGTATTTT. Translating gives CANDKWGVTQYF. The chain couples TRBV6-4 to TRBJ2-3; maybe TRBD2 (6 bases). Trimming removed 10 bases from V and 8 bases from J, with 16 bases in between. Germline CDR1 is MRHNA and CDR2 is SNTAGT. The CDR3 is 12 residues long.

This clone is a singleton in its sample. The genes are TRBV11-3 and TRBJ2-3; TRBD2 matches at 9 bases. Germline V gene data show CDR1 as SGHNT and CDR2 as YENEEA. J lost 0 bases, V lost 0 bases, and 13 bases had no gene match. The CDR3 is made up of 20 amino acids. CDR3 in amino acids: CASSLDLILAGSSSTDTQYF. Written as DNA, the CDR3 is TGTGCCAGCAGCTTAGATCTTATCCTAGCGGGAAGCTCTAGCACAGATACGCAGTATTTT.

J is TRBJ2-7 and V is TRBV10-1, with TRBD2 matching 14 bases. The CDR3 covers 14 residues. V lost 7 bases and J lost 4; bases outside the gene matches: 3. Germline V CDR1 and CDR2: WNHNN, SYGVQD (reference sequence). CDR3 in DNA: TGCGCCAGCATGGGACTAGCGGGAGTTTACGAGCAGTACTTC. Protein: CASMGLAGVYEQYF.

The genes are TRBV7-3 and TRBJ2-2; TRBD2 is a possible D gene (5 bases). V lost 5 bases, J lost 5 bases, and 9 bases lay in between. The germline V gene has CDR1 SGHTA and CDR2 FQGTGA. The CDR3 has 13 amino acids. CDR3 residues: CASSIGSTGELFF. The CDR3 DNA reads as TGTGCCAGCAGCATTGGGAGTACCGGGGAGCTGTTTTTT.

The chain links TRBV7-9 to TRBJ1-4; 7 bases agree with TRBD1. The germline gives CDR1 SEHNR, CDR2 FQNEAQ (reference sequence). The CDR3 extends over 15 amino acids. V lost 4 bases to trimming and J lost 8 bases; unmatched junction nucleotides: 10. The CDR3 is CASSYTGTDREKLFF. In DNA, the CDR3 is TGTGCCAGCAGCTACACCGGGACAGATAGAGAAAAACTGTTTTTT.

In its sample, this clone was seen a few times. The chain employs TRBV24-1 and TRBJ2-2; D is possibly TRBD2 (6 bases). There are 15 residues in the CDR3. Germline lookup yields CDR1 KGHDR and CDR2 SFDVKD. The ends were cut back, 1 base at V and 5 bases at J, with 10 bases in the middle. The CDR3 loop is CATSDFRRDTGELFF. DNA of the CDR3: TGTGCCACCAGTGATTTTAGGAGGGATACCGGGGAGCTGTTTTTT.

The chain links TRBV7-8 to TRBJ2-1, with 8 bases aligning to TRBD1. The CDR3 runs 15 residues. Germline values: CDR1 SGHVS, CDR2 FQNEAQ. The ends lost 1 base at V and 5 bases at J; junction bases unmatched: 4. CDR3: CASSLDRGENNEQFF. The CDR3 region has the DNA TGTGCCAGCAGCTTAGACAGGGGGGAGAACAATGAGCAGTTCTTC.

This chain joins TRBV5-8 and TRBJ2-1; 10 bases are a match to TRBD2. CDR1 and CDR2 from the germline V gene are SGHTS and YDEGEE. This CDR3 contains 15 residues. After removal of 4 bases from V and 2 bases from J, the junction contained 3 bases not matched to a gene. The CDR3, as DNA: TGTGCCAGCAGCCTAGCGGGAGCGACCTACAATGAGCAGTTCTTC. Translated: CASSLAGATYNEQFF.

The genes are TRBV23-1 and TRBJ2-2; the D call may be TRBD1 or TRBD2 (6 bases each). TRBV23-1 is an ORF, with its function uncertain. The CDR3 is made up of 20 amino acids. V dropped 8 bases and J dropped 0 bases, with 28 bases sitting between them. CDR3 DNA sequence: TGCGCCAGCGTCACAGGTGGGGGGCCGCCCCTACTAGCGAACACCGGGGAGCTGTTTTTT. Amino acids: CASVTGGGPPLLANTGELFF.

This chain links TRBV19 with TRBJ2-7, with 12 bases matching TRBD2. Germline values: CDR1 LNHDA, CDR2 SQIVND (reference sequence). V shed 3 bases and J 7 bases; nucleotides not matched to a gene: 4. The CDR3 spans 14 residues. The CDR3 sequence is CASSMLAGGREQYF. In DNA form, the CDR3 reads TGTGCCAGTAGTATGCTAGCGGGAGGGCGGGAGCAGTACTTC.